This T cell receptor (beta chain) was observed in a study of T cells in Graves' hyperthyroidism and ophthalmopathy. Study details: The initial diagnosis was the point when peripheral blood was collected, ahead of any treatment.

Subjects aged 18 to 65 presented with newly diagnosed hyperthyroidism of less than 2 months' duration. Amplification targeted TCR beta CDR3 regions from RNA transcripts. Initially, a first-round RT-PCR of the TCR CDR3 employed the HTBI primer set. TCRdb ran MiXCR on the multiplex PCR reads and lists one entry per CDR3 protein. The sample has about 400,000 distinct CDR3 sequences, 15% seen once. The germline V gene has CDR1 MRHNA and CDR2 SNTAGT. V lost 6 bases and J 3 bases, leaving 17 bases between the germline ends. The length of the CDR3 is 16 residues. The source is a woman in her twenties or thirties with Graves' hyperthyroidism. This rearrangement joins TRBV6-4 to TRBJ2-2; D call uncertain. The specimen sequenced was blood. CDR3 amino acids: CASSSHQVADTGELFF. In DNA form, the CDR3 reads TGTGCCAGCAGCAGCCACCAGGTAGCAGACACCGGGGAGCTGTTTTTT.